Listed here are 3 T cell receptor beta chains from one sample, sequenced in a study of shared clonotypes between healthy human individuals. Here immunoSEQ multiplex PCR was the method, and the copy in TCRdb shows in-frame clones only, minus some. This sample has approximately 2.4 million clones; approximately 94% occur once, and the top ten carry roughly 0.13%. The sequencing input was naive CD4+ T cells sorted from blood. Subset specified: CD45RA+ positively selected. The source is a man aged 18 to 35 in good health.

This chain uses TRBV5-6 with TRBJ1-6, with a tentative D call TRBD1 (6 bases). The CDR3 runs 15 residues. Trimming shortened V by 1 base and J by 7 bases, and 12 bases separated the two germline ends. CDR1 is SGHDT and CDR2 is YYEEEE in the germline V gene. The CDR3 sequence: CASSLWGARNSPLHF. The CDR3 DNA is TGTGCCAGCAGCTTGTGGGGGGCGCGGAATTCACCCCTCCACTTT. The full variable domain, its missing parts supplied by reference TRBV5-6 and TRBJ1-6, is DAGVTQSPTHLIKTRGQQVTLRCSPKSGHDTVSWYQQALGQGPQFIFQYYEEEERQRGNFPDRFSGHQFPNYSSELNVNALLLGDSALYLCASSLWGARNSPLHFGNGTRLTVT.

The chain uses TRBV7-6 and TRBJ1-6; 10 bases are a match to TRBD1. The CDR3 has 15 amino acids. The V and J ends lost 5 bases and 7 bases, in that order; junction bases with no gene match: 5. The V gene's germline CDR1 is SGHVS and CDR2 FNYEAQ. The CDR3 protein is CASSARDRGNSPLHF. The DNA of the CDR3 is TGTGCCAGCAGCGCCCGGGACAGGGGCAATTCACCCCTCCACTTT.

The chain recombines TRBV11-2 with TRBJ1-6; 10 bases align to TRBD1. The junction had 9 bases not matched to a gene; V was cut back by 3 bases and J by 10 bases. The CDR3 is made up of 16 amino acids. Germline V gene data show CDR1 as SGHAT and CDR2 as FQNNGV. CDR3 region: CASSFGYPGQGSPLHF. The CDR3 DNA sequence: TGTGCCAGCAGCTTCGGATACCCGGGACAGGGGTCACCCCTCCACTTT. The complete variable domain, with remaining parts taken from reference TRBV11-2 and TRBJ1-6, reads EAGVAQSPRYKIIEKRQSVAFWCNPISGHATLYWYQQILGQGPKLLIQFQNNGVVDDSQLPKDRFSAERLKGVDSTLKIQPAKLEDSAVYLCASSFGYPGQGSPLHFGNGTRLTVT.